Listed below are T cell receptor beta chains from one sample, sequenced in a study of blood T cell repertoires in COVID-19. Sequencing used immunoSEQ multiplex PCR; TCRdb keeps in-frame clones, though not all of them. Of 300,000 to 400,000 clones in the sample, around 90% were seen once. Specimen: PBMCs or T cells enriched from blood (not recorded which). The receptors were gathered from a man in his sixties who had recovered from COVID-19. Both conserved end residues are part of each CDR3. D genes are given only for firm matches. Only part of the rows carry a size: once, few, many, or a class if the clone is expanded.

J gene	D gene	clone size	V gene	CDR3 DNA	CDR3 protein
TRBJ2-1	TRBD2	.	TRBV5-1	TGCGCCAGCAGCCTGAGGCAGGGCGGAGCGGGAGCCTATGAGCAGTTCTTC	CASSLRQGGAGAYEQFF
TRBJ2-5	TRBD2	.	TRBV27	TGTGCCAGCAGTTCATACACTAGCGGGAGGAGGGAGACCCAGTACTTC	CASSSYTSGRRETQYF
TRBJ1-3	.	.	TRBV2	TGTGCCAGCAAGGGACTCTCTGGAAACACCATATATTTT	CASKGLSGNTIYF
TRBJ2-5	TRBD1	.	TRBV5-6	TGTGCCAGCAGCTTACACAGGGGAGAGACCCAGTACTTC	CASSLHRGETQYF
TRBJ2-5	TRBD2	.	TRBV4-2	TGTGCCAGCAGCCAATCAGGACTAGCGGGATTGGAGACCCAGTACTTC	CASSQSGLAGLETQYF
TRBJ1-3	.	.	TRBV7-9	TGTGCCAGCAGCATTCAGGGTCTACGTGGAAACACCATATATTTT	CASSIQGLRGNTIYF
TRBJ2-7	TRBD1	.	TRBV5-1	TGCGCCAGCCAAACCGGCGGGACAGGGATTTACGAGCAGTACTTC	CASQTGGTGIYEQYF
TRBJ2-2	.	.	TRBV24-1	TGTGCCACCAGTGACAGGAACACCGGGGAGCTGTTTTTT	CATSDRNTGELFF
TRBJ2-1	.	.	TRBV6-1	TGTGCCAGCAGTGAAATGACAGGCTCCTACAATGAGCAGTTCTTC	CASSEMTGSYNEQFF
TRBJ1-5	.	.	TRBV19	TGTGCCAGTAGTATTCCGTCGGGGGGCAATCAGCCCCAGCATTTT	CASSIPSGGNQPQHF
TRBJ2-3	.	.	TRBV7-3	TGTGCCAGCAGCTCCAACCCCGGAGCGGCAGATACGCAGTATTTT	CASSSNPGAADTQYF
TRBJ1-5	TRBD1	.	TRBV5-1	TGCGCCAGCAGCGAAACAGGGGGGGATCAGCCCCAGCATTTT	CASSETGGDQPQHF
TRBJ2-3	.	.	TRBV5-1	TGCGCCAGCAGCTTGCGACCCAGCGCAGATACGCAGTATTTT	CASSLRPSADTQYF
TRBJ2-7	.	once	TRBV4-1	TGCGCCAGCAGCCAAGATCGGGTTACCTACGAGCAGTACTTC	CASSQDRVTYEQYF
TRBJ2-1	.	.	TRBV28	TGTGCCAGCAAGAGGGGGGGGGAGTCCAACTTCCATGAGCAGTTCTTC	CASKRGGESNFHEQFF
TRBJ2-7	.	.	TRBV5-4	TGTGTTTATCACATGGCCTACGAGCAGTACTTC	CVYHMAYEQYF
TRBJ2-7	TRBD2	.	TRBV9	TGTGCCAGCAGCGCCATTAGCGGGAGCTCGTACGAGCAGTACTTC	CASSAISGSSYEQYF
TRBJ2-3	TRBD2	.	TRBV7-2	TGTGCCAGCAGCTTAGAAGGTGGGCTAGCGGGGGGCACAGATACGCAGTATTTT	CASSLEGGLAGGTDTQYF
TRBJ2-1	TRBD2	.	TRBV4-2	TGTGCCAGCAGCCAAAGCGGGAGTGATTACAATGAGCAGTTCTTC	CASSQSGSDYNEQFF
TRBJ2-3	.	.	TRBV5-1	TGCGCCAGCAGCTTTGGGCAGGCCCTTGATACGCAGTATTTT	CASSFGQALDTQYF
TRBJ2-1	TRBD2	.	TRBV5-4	TGTGCCAGCAGCGGGGGGGGGACCCGCTCCTACAATGAGCAGTTCTTC	CASSGGGTRSYNEQFF
TRBJ1-4	TRBD1	.	TRBV28	TGTGCCAGCAGTTTTGCAATTGGGACAGGCGGTGAAAAACTGTTTTTT	CASSFAIGTGGEKLFF
TRBJ1-5	.	few	TRBV19	TGTGCCAGCCTTACAGGGCGTAGAGGCAGCAATCAGCCCCAGCATTTT	CASLTGRRGSNQPQHF
TRBJ2-2	.	.	TRBV20-1	TGCAGTGCTAGTTCTGGGGAGTCAAACACCGGGGAGCTGTTTTTT	CSASSGESNTGELFF
TRBJ2-5	.	.	TRBV29-1	TGCAGCGTTTTATCAGGGGCGGAGACCCAGTACTTC	CSVLSGAETQYF
TRBJ2-2	.	.	TRBV24-1	TGTGCCACCGGGGCCCGGACCAGGGCAGATCGCACCGGGGAGCTGTTTTTT	CATGARTRADRTGELFF
TRBJ2-7	.	.	TRBV30	TGTGCCTGGAGTGTACCGACACCATCCTCCTACGAGCAGTACTTC	CAWSVPTPSSYEQYF
TRBJ2-1	TRBD2	.	TRBV9	TGTGCCAGCAGCCACAAACCGTCTAGCGGAACCTACAATGAGCAGTTCTTC	CASSHKPSSGTYNEQFF
TRBJ2-5	TRBD2	.	TRBV7-2	TGTGCCAGCAGCTTAGGTTTAGCGGGAGGAGGTCCCCAAGAGACCCAGTACTTC	CASSLGLAGGGPQETQYF
TRBJ2-2	TRBD1	.	TRBV3-1/TRBV3-2	TGTGCCAGCACGGGACAGGGTGGCACCGGGGAGCTGTTTTTT	CASTGQGGTGELFF
TRBJ2-3	TRBD2	once	TRBV24-1	TGTGCCACCAGTGATCCGACTAGCGGATACACAGATACGCAGTATTTT	CATSDPTSGYTDTQYF
TRBJ2-3	TRBD1	once	TRBV30	TGTGCCTGGAGTGCTGACAGGGGAAACACAGATACGCAGTATTTT	CAWSADRGNTDTQYF
TRBJ1-1	.	.	TRBV5-4	TGTGCCAGCAGTATTGACAGGCTCACTGAAGCTTTCTTT	CASSIDRLTEAFF
TRBJ1-1	.	.	TRBV7-3	TGTGCCAGCAGCTTAGCCCTAATACTGAACACTGAAGCTTTCTTT	CASSLALILNTEAFF
TRBJ1-1	TRBD1	.	TRBV27	TGTGCCAGCAGCCACAGGGGGATGAACACTGAAGCTTTCTTT	CASSHRGMNTEAFF
TRBJ2-1	TRBD1	.	TRBV11-1	TGTGCCAGCAGCTTAATGTCAGGGGGTTTCTACAATGAGCAGTTCTTC	CASSLMSGGFYNEQFF
TRBJ1-3	TRBD1	once	TRBV9	TGTGCCAGCAGCGTCGGACAGGGGAGGAGAACTGGAAACACCATATATTTT	CASSVGQGRRTGNTIYF
TRBJ1-2	.	.	TRBV28	TGTGCCAGCAGTTTTGGTCAGGAAGGCTACACCTTC	CASSFGQEGYTF
TRBJ2-1	.	.	TRBV20-1	TGCAGTGCTAGTGAGGCCAGGGATGAGCAGTTCTTC	CSASEARDEQFF
TRBJ2-1	.	.	TRBV7-8	TGTGCCAGCAGCTTAGGACTACCCCGAGGGAATGAGCAGTTCTTC	CASSLGLPRGNEQFF
TRBJ2-7	.	.	TRBV25-1	TGTGCCAGCAGTGAACGGGGTAGCGGATTCCACACGAGCTACGAGCAGTACTTC	CASSERGSGFHTSYEQYF
TRBJ1-1	TRBD1	.	TRBV24-1	TGTGCCACCAGTGATTCCGGACAGGGCGAAACTGAAGCTTTCTTT	CATSDSGQGETEAFF
TRBJ2-5	TRBD2	.	TRBV5-1	TGCGCCAGCAGCCCCGGGACTAGCGGAAGACCTGGGCTAGAGACCCAGTACTTC	CASSPGTSGRPGLETQYF
TRBJ2-7	.	.	TRBV28	TGTGCCAGCACCAACCAGGGGGGCTACGAGCAGTACTTC	CASTNQGGYEQYF
TRBJ2-4	.	.	TRBV19	TGTGCCAGTAGTACTAAACAGGGAGGGAAAAACATTCAGTACTTC	CASSTKQGGKNIQYF
TRBJ2-2	TRBD1	.	TRBV3-1/TRBV3-2	TGTGCCAGCTCCTCCCGGGACAGCTCTTTTACCGGGGAGCTGTTTTTT	CASSSRDSSFTGELFF
TRBJ2-7	.	.	TRBV18	TGTGCCAGCTCACCACCGGAGCCCAAGGGGGAGCAGTACTTC	CASSPPEPKGEQYF
TRBJ1-4	.	.	TRBV9	TGTGCCAGCAGCTCCACAGGACAGATTGCAACTAATGAAAAACTGTTTTTT	CASSSTGQIATNEKLFF
TRBJ1-1	.	.	TRBV28	TGTGCCAGCAGTCCCCAAGCGATCGCTGAAGCTTTCTTT	CASSPQAIAEAFF
TRBJ1-2	.	.	TRBV10-2	TGCGCCAGCAGCTTGATGGGGGCTGGCTACACCTTC	CASSLMGAGYTF
TRBJ2-1	.	.	TRBV4-3	TGCGCCAGCAGCCCCGAGTTTGGCGGAGTCTCCTACAATGAGCAGTTCTTC	CASSPEFGGVSYNEQFF
TRBJ1-5	.	.	TRBV6-5	TGTGCCAGCAGTTACTCAAGGGGCTCATCTCCCCAGCATTTT	CASSYSRGSSPQHF
TRBJ2-2	TRBD2	.	TRBV9	TGTGCCAGCGCTCGAGCGGGAGCCCTCACCGGGGAGCTGTTTTTT	CASARAGALTGELFF
TRBJ1-3	TRBD1	.	TRBV24-1	TGTGCCACCAGTGAGGACGGGGACAGGCCTTCTGGAAACACCATATATTTT	CATSEDGDRPSGNTIYF
TRBJ2-1	.	few	TRBV29-1	TGCAGCGTTAAACAGTACAATGAGCAGTTCTTC	CSVKQYNEQFF
TRBJ2-7	.	.	TRBV28	TGTGCCAGCAACGTGGGGGGTGGGACGGACGAGCAGTACTTC	CASNVGGGTDEQYF
TRBJ2-7	TRBD1	once	TRBV18	TGTGCCAGCTCACCACCGTTGCCCGGGACAGGGAGGCAGTACTTC	CASSPPLPGTGRQYF
TRBJ2-2	.	.	TRBV18	TGTGCCAGCTCACCTATGGACAACGCGAACACCGGGGAGCTGTTTTTT	CASSPMDNANTGELFF
TRBJ2-2	.	.	TRBV6-5	TGTGCCAGCAGTTACTCGTTACAGAGCACCGGGGAGCTGTTTTTT	CASSYSLQSTGELFF